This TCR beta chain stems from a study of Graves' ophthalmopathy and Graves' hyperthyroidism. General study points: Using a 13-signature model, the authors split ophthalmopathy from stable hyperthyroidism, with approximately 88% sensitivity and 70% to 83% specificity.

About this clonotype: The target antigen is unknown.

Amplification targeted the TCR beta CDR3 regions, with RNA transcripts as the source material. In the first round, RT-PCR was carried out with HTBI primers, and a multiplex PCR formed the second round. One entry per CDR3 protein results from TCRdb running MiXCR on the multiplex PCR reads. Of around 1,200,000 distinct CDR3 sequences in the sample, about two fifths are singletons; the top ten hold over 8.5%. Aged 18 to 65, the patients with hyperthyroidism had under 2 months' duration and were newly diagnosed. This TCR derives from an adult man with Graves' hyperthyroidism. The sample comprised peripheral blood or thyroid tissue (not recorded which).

The CDR3 sequence: CASISGSLYGYTF. The CDR3 DNA sequence: TGTGCCAGCATCTCCGGTTCACTTTATGGCTACACCTTC. This rearrangement joins TRBV7-8 to TRBJ1-2, with D uncertain. V shed 7 bases and J shed 5 bases, with 14 bases lying between them. There are 13 residues in the CDR3. Germline V gene sequence: CDR1 SGHVS, CDR2 FQNEAQ.